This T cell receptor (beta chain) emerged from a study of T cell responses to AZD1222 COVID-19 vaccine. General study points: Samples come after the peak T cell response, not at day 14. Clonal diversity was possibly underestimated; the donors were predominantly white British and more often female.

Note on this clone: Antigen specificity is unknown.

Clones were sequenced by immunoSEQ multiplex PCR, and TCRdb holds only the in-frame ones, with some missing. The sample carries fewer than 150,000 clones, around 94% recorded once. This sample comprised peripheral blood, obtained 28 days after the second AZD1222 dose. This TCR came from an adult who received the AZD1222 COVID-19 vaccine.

The CDR3 coding sequence is TGTGCCAGCTCACCAACCAGTATCTATGGCTACACCTTC. Its translation is CASSPTSIYGYTF. This sequence joins TRBV18 and TRBJ1-2; D remains ambiguous. The V end was cut by 2 bases, the J end by 4 bases, with 8 bases between. The CDR3 is 13 residues long. Germline V CDR1 and CDR2: KGHSH, LQKENI.